The 20 T cell receptor beta chains presented below share a single source sample, sequenced in a study of blood T cell repertoires in COVID-19. Generated by immunoSEQ multiplex PCR, the TCRdb table keeps only in-frame clones and is missing some. The sample contains hundreds of thousands of clones, 80% to 90% of which appear only once. The sequenced material came from peripheral blood. All receptors come from a woman aged 55 to 70 with COVID-19, enrolled during active disease.

The chain is built from TRBV6-2 or TRBV6-3 and TRBJ1-5; TRBD1 aligns across 8 bases. The CDR3 runs 17 residues. Germline V gene data show CDR1 as MNHEY and CDR2 as SVGEGT. J was trimmed by 5 bases and V by 2 bases; bases with no gene match: 11. CDR3 protein: CASSYPAGQGWDQPQHF. In nucleotides, the CDR3 is TGTGCCAGCAGTTACCCAGCAGGACAGGGTTGGGATCAGCCCCAGCATTTT.

This chain uses TRBV19 with TRBJ2-5; weak D call: TRBD2 (6 bases). With 7 bases removed from V and 1 base from J, the gap between germline ends came to 10 bases. The CDR3 has 13 residues. Germline V gene sequence: CDR1 LNHDA, CDR2 SQIVND (reference sequence). The CDR3 DNA is TGTGCCAGTAAGCCGGGACTCCAAGAGACCCAGTACTTC. Its protein product is CASKPGLQETQYF.

This chain uses TRBV2 with TRBJ2-7; 7 bases match TRBD1. With V trimmed by 5 bases and J by 5 bases, 9 bases remained unmatched. Germline CDR1 SNHLY, CDR2 FYNNEI. The CDR3 consists of 14 residues. The CDR3 region has the DNA TGTGCCAGCAGTAACCCAGACAGGGTGAACGAGCAGTACTTC. Its translation: CASSNPDRVNEQYF.

This clone occurred once. This specimen includes other DNA sequences encoding the same CDR3. The chain has TRBV3-1 (or the pseudogene TRBV3-2) and TRBJ1-1, with no clear D. Trimming took 4 bases from V and 7 from J, leaving 7 bases between them. The CDR3 sequence is 11 residues long. Looked up from germline, CDR1 is LGHDT and CDR2 is YNNKEL (reference sequence). The CDR3 coding sequence is TGTGCCAGCAGCCGAGGGAGTGAAGCTTTCTTT. This gives the protein CASSRGSEAFF.

This clone is a singleton in its sample. The rearrangement joins TRBV7-8 to TRBJ1-3; D remains unclear. The V gene's germline CDR1 is SGHVS and CDR2 FQNEAQ. There are 12 residues in the CDR3. V shed 4 bases and J shed 4 bases, with 5 bases lying between them. The CDR3: CASSSQGNTIYF. The CDR3 DNA follows: TGTGCCAGCAGCTCTCAGGGAAACACCATATATTTT.

The chain recombines TRBV5-1 with TRBJ2-2; 7 positions agree with TRBD2. The CDR3 consists of 14 residues. Germline lookup yields CDR1 SGHRS and CDR2 YFSETQ. Germline trimming cut 4 bases from V and 7 bases from J; bases unmatched to any gene: 7. The CDR3 DNA reads TGCGCCAGCAGCCGGGGGGAGCTTGGCGGGGAGCTGTTTTTT. Translation gives CASSRGELGGELFF.

This clone was observed a handful of times. The DNA for the CDR3 is TGTGCCAGCTCACGGGGGGGGTCCGACAAACCTGACTATGGCTACACCTTC. Its translation: CASSRGGSDKPDYGYTF. The J gene is TRBJ1-2, the V gene TRBV2; perhaps TRBD1 as D (5 bases). The CDR3 is made up of 17 amino acids. V dropped 8 bases and J dropped 3 bases, with 25 bases sitting between them. Germline CDR1 reads SNHLY; CDR2 reads FYNNEI.

For this clone: Other DNA variants within this sample encode the same CDR3. The V call is TRBV5-1, the J call TRBJ1-1, with 11 nucleotides matching TRBD1. Germline CDR1 and CDR2: SGHRS and YFSETQ. V shed 3 bases, J shed 0 bases, and the junction held 4 bases outside the gene matches. This CDR3 has 16 amino acids. The CDR3 here is CASSSRTGGLNTEAFF. DNA for the CDR3: TGCGCCAGCAGCTCAAGGACAGGGGGCCTGAACACTGAAGCTTTCTTT.

The chain joins TRBV27 to TRBJ1-1; possibly TRBD1 for D (6 bases). V was shortened by 3 bases and J by 4 bases, with 9 bases between the two germline ends. The length of the CDR3 is 13 residues. Germline assignment: CDR1 MNHEY and CDR2 SMNVEV (reference sequence). CDR3 protein: CASSLGGGTEAFF. DNA of the CDR3: TGTGCCAGCAGTTTGGGAGGGGGCACTGAAGCTTTCTTT.

This rearrangement joins TRBV6-6 to TRBJ1-1; possible D gene TRBD1, 6 bases. The CDR3 loop spans 14 amino acids. The germline V gene has CDR1 MNHNY and CDR2 SVGAGI (reference sequence). V was cut by 2 bases and J by 7 bases, with 14 bases left in between. The CDR3 DNA follows: TGTGCCAGCAGTTACGCAGGGGCCAAAAGTGAAGCTTTCTTT. It specifies CASSYAGAKSEAFF.

This chain connects TRBV19 to TRBJ1-4, with D maybe TRBD1 (6 bases). The germline V gene encodes CDR1 LNHDA and CDR2 SQIVND (reference sequence). V was shortened by 10 bases and J by 5 bases, with 14 bases between the two germline ends. The CDR3 sequence is 13 residues long. The CDR3 nucleotides read TGTGCCACGAACAGGGAGAAAAATGAAAAACTGTTTTTT. Translated, it gives CATNREKNEKLFF.

The chain couples TRBV21-1 to TRBJ1-5; the table's D call TRBD1 went unverified against the DNA. TRBV21-1 is reported as a pseudogene. The CDR3 sequence is 16 residues long. The CDR3 DNA reads TGTGCCAGCAGCAAAGCACGAAACAGGGGAGTTCAGCCCCAGCATTTT. Protein: CASSKARNRGVQPQHF.

A word on this clone: Different DNA sequences within this sample yield the same CDR3. The chain uses TRBV6-5 and TRBJ1-6; TRBD1 matches at 9 bases. Germline-derived CDR1 and CDR2 are MNHEY and SVGAGI. CDR3 length: 14 amino acids. V lost 6 bases, J lost 7 bases, and 4 bases stayed unmatched. CDR3 in DNA: TGTGCCAGCAGCCTTGACAGGGGGAATTCACCCCTCCACTTT. This sequence encodes CASSLDRGNSPLHF.

The chain joins TRBV5-1 to TRBJ2-7, with a weak D call TRBD1 (6 bases). Per the germline V gene, CDR1 is SGHRS and CDR2 is YFSETQ. This CDR3 is 14 amino acids long. Trimming pared 4 bases from V and 4 bases from J, leaving 15 bases between. CDR3 loop: CASSAQGIGYEQYF. The DNA of the CDR3 is TGCGCCAGCAGCGCACAGGGAATCGGGTACGAGCAGTACTTC.

This rearrangement joins TRBV7-2 to TRBJ1-6; no reliable D call. The germline V and J ends were trimmed by 2 bases and 9 bases, with 5 bases remaining between them. The germline V gene encodes CDR1 SGHTA and CDR2 FQGNSA. CDR3 length: 12 amino acids. Here the CDR3 reads CASSLSVSPLHF. The CDR3 region has the DNA TGTGCCAGCAGCTTAAGCGTTTCACCCCTCCACTTT.

This clone has just one count. The rearrangement joins TRBV6-5 to TRBJ1-6; D is undetermined. Germline V lookup: CDR1 MNHEY, CDR2 SVGAGI. V lost 4 bases and J lost 6, with 7 bases in between. The CDR3 loop spans 13 amino acids. The CDR3 nucleotides read TGTGCCAGCAGTTTCGGGGTTAATTCACCCCTCCACTTT. Amino acid sequence: CASSFGVNSPLHF.

The chain has TRBV2 and TRBJ1-4; 10 bases align to TRBD1. The germline gives CDR1 SNHLY, CDR2 FYNNEI. V gave up 9 bases and J gave up 7 bases; unmatched junction bases: 8. This CDR3 spans 14 amino acids. The CDR3 here is CASFRDRGSEKLFF. In DNA form, the CDR3 reads TGTGCCAGTTTCCGGGACAGGGGCAGTGAAAAACTGTTTTTT. The complete variable domain, with remaining parts taken from reference TRBV2 and TRBJ1-4, reads EPEVTQTPSHQVTQMGQEVILRCVPISNHLYFYWYRQILGQKVEFLVSFYNNEISEKSEIFDDQFSVERPDGSNFTLKIRSTKLEDSAMYFCASFRDRGSEKLFFGSGTQLSVL.

The rearrangement links TRBV7-9 to TRBJ1-4; D not resolved. V was trimmed by 5 bases and J by 0 bases, leaving 10 bases between them. Per the germline V gene, CDR1 is SEHNR and CDR2 is FQNEAQ (reference sequence). This CDR3 has 15 amino acids. The CDR3: CASSLAGATNEKLFF. CDR3 DNA: TGTGCCAGCAGCCTCGCGGGCGCAACTAATGAAAAACTGTTTTTT.

This clone was seen only once. This chain joins TRBV4-1 and TRBJ2-7, with D possibly being TRBD2 (5 bases). CDR1 is MGHRA and CDR2 is YSYEKL in the germline V gene. The CDR3 contains 14 residues. V was cut by 0 bases and J by 3 bases, with 9 bases left in between. CDR3 sequence: CASSQDFRGYEQYF. The CDR3 nucleotides are TGCGCCAGCAGCCAAGATTTCCGGGGCTACGAGCAGTACTTC.

This chain uses TRBV7-3 with TRBJ1-1; no definite D call. Germline V gene data show CDR1 as SGHTA and CDR2 as FQGTGA. The CDR3 runs to 14 residues. V lost 0 bases and J 0 bases, leaving 5 bases between the germline ends. CDR3 sequence: CASSLTGVNTEAFF. CDR3 coding DNA: TGTGCCAGCAGCTTAACGGGAGTGAACACTGAAGCTTTCTTT.